This entry is about one TCR beta chain. The antigen is undetermined. Patients all relapsed after autologous stem cell transplantation, and there was variation in brentuximab vedotin exposure. The assay was immunoSEQ multiplex PCR, and TCRdb's table has in-frame clones only and misses some. The table includes about 41,000 clones, 76% detected once. Looked up from germline, CDR1 is MDHEN and CDR2 is SYDVKM. This CDR3 has 15 amino acids. The V end was cut by 7 bases, the J end by 3 bases, with 15 bases between. These data are taken from a study of PD-1 blockade in classical Hodgkin lymphoma. The study's findings and limits: Newly diagnosed patients were reported to exhibit reduced baseline TCR diversity relative to healthy donors. CD4+ TCR diversity, unlike CD8+, rose significantly by C4D1. Patients starting nivolumab less than 1 year after ASCT had lower diversity and were excluded from later analyses.

The source of this sequence is a human donor with classical Hodgkin lymphoma. The chain recombines TRBV28 with TRBJ1-4, with D possibly being TRBD1 (5 bases). The sample in question was peripheral blood mononuclear cells (PBMCs), obtained at baseline. This CDR3 is CASKDSMGANEKLFF. CDR3 DNA sequence: TGTGCCAGCAAGGACTCCATGGGGGCTAATGAAAAACTGTTTTTT.